Following are 26 T cell receptor beta chains from one sample sequenced in a study of T cell responses to AZD1222 COVID-19 vaccine. The method was immunoSEQ multiplex PCR; TCRdb's version includes in-frame clones alone and lacks a portion of them. The table includes more than 110,000 clones, roughly 85% detected once. The source material was peripheral blood, sampled on day 0 of AZD1222 vaccination. The origin of the receptors is an adult in good health.

This clone was seen only once. The J gene is TRBJ1-5, the V gene TRBV6-5, with 7 bases that match TRBD1. The CDR3 loop spans 15 amino acids. The junction had 5 bases not matched to a gene; V was cut back by 6 bases and J by 0 bases. Germline CDR1 and CDR2: MNHEY and SVGAGI. CDR3 nucleotide sequence: TGTGCCAGCAGGGGGACAGTCTATAGCAATCAGCCCCAGCATTTT. Translating gives CASRGTVYSNQPQHF.

V usage is TRBV5-1 and J usage is TRBJ2-3, with TRBD2 matching 9 bases. CDR1 is SGHRS and CDR2 is YFSETQ in the germline V gene. The CDR3 has 15 amino acids. V trimming: 0 bases; J trimming: 2 bases; junction bases outside the gene matches: 1. In nucleotides, the CDR3 is TGCGCCAGCAGCTTGGTAGCGGGAGTCACAGATACGCAGTATTTT. Its translation is CASSLVAGVTDTQYF.

V gene TRBV12-3 or TRBV12-4 combines with J gene TRBJ2-7, with TRBD2 matching over 7 bases. Trimming removed 6 bases from V and 6 bases from J; junction bases left unmatched: 8. This CDR3 is built from 13 residues. The CDR3 nucleotides are TGTGCCAGCAGCCTACGGGGAGGGAGCGAGCAGTACTTC. This sequence encodes CASSLRGGSEQYF.

A single count supports this clone. This sequence joins TRBV6-5 and TRBJ1-5, with D possibly being TRBD1 (6 bases). The germline CDR1 and CDR2 sequences are MNHEY and SVGAGI. Trimming took 0 bases from V and 7 from J, leaving 16 bases between them. This CDR3 has 16 amino acids. CDR3 bases: TGTGCCAGCAGTTACTCGATCATTTACAGGGACCAGCCCCAGCATTTT. Translating gives CASSYSIIYRDQPQHF.

The genes are TRBV19 and TRBJ2-7, with 7 bases that match TRBD1. The CDR3 is made up of 14 amino acids. Germline-derived CDR1 and CDR2 are LNHDA and SQIVND (reference sequence). Trimming cost V 5 bases and J 2 bases; bases outside gene matches: 6. In DNA form, the CDR3 reads TGTGCCAGTAGTGCTAGGGACAGCACCTACGAGCAGTACTTC. This codes for CASSARDSTYEQYF. The whole variable domain, filled in from reference TRBV19 and TRBJ2-7, reads DGGITQSPKYLFRKEGQNVTLSCEQNLNHDAMYWYRQDPGQGLRLIYYSQIVNDFQKGDIAEGYSVSREKKESFPLTVTSAQKNPTAFYLCASSARDSTYEQYFGPGTRLTVT.

CDR3 bases: TGCGCCAGCAGCTCCTTGACGGGGGTAGACAATGAGCAGTTCTTC. It codes for CASSSLTGVDNEQFF. The V and J genes are TRBV5-1 and TRBJ2-1; TRBD2 might be the D (6 bases). Germline CDR1 is SGHRS and CDR2 is YFSETQ. The CDR3 loop spans 15 amino acids. Trimming took off 3 bases at V and 5 bases at J, with 15 bases between the two ends.

The V and J genes are TRBV10-3 and TRBJ2-7, with D unresolved. This CDR3 contains 16 residues. With 4 bases removed from V and 0 bases from J, the gap between germline ends came to 16 bases. Germline values: CDR1 ENHRY, CDR2 SYGVKD. CDR3 sequence: CAISGPPDYSSYEQYF. The CDR3, as DNA: TGTGCCATCAGTGGCCCTCCGGATTACAGCTCCTACGAGCAGTACTTC.

The rearrangement links TRBV18 to TRBJ2-5; D is unclear. The CDR3 sequence is 13 residues long. Trimming cost V 4 bases and J 2 bases, with 8 bases left between them. Germline V CDR1 and CDR2: KGHSH, LQKENI. The CDR3: CASSRVLQETQYF. The CDR3 region has the DNA TGTGCCAGCTCACGGGTACTACAAGAGACCCAGTACTTC.

The rearrangement joins TRBV4-2 to TRBJ2-7; D possibly corresponds to TRBD2 (6 bases). Trimming shortened V by 1 base and J by 3 bases, and 13 bases separated the two germline ends. The CDR3 sequence is 15 residues long. Germline V gene sequence: CDR1 LGHNA, CDR2 YNFKEQ. CDR3 sequence (DNA): TGTGCCAGCAGCCAAGTCTCTAGCGTCGGCTACGAGCAGTACTTC. Protein product: CASSQVSSVGYEQYF.

The rearrangement joins TRBV3-1 (or the pseudogene TRBV3-2) to TRBJ2-5; the D is unclear. Germline V CDR1 and CDR2: LGHDT, YNNKEL (reference sequence). CDR3 length equals 16 residues. The V and J ends lost 2 bases and 6 bases respectively, with 19 bases between them. CDR3 region: CASSQPLGPSRQTQYF. For the CDR3, the DNA is TGTGCCAGCAGCCAACCCCTGGGCCCCTCGAGGCAGACCCAGTACTTC.

In its sample, this clone was seen once. The rearrangement links TRBV18 to TRBJ1-2; D is unresolved. CDR1 and CDR2 from the germline V gene are KGHSH and LQKENI. Trimming pared 1 base from V and 6 bases from J, leaving 12 bases between. There are 14 residues in the CDR3. CDR3 amino acids: CASSPQLRGNGYTF. The CDR3 DNA follows: TGTGCCAGCTCACCACAACTCCGTGGTAATGGCTACACCTTC.

V gene TRBV27 combines with J gene TRBJ1-1; D is undetermined. The V gene lost 5 bases and the J gene lost 4 bases, with 11 bases spanning the gap. Germline V gene sequence: CDR1 MNHEY, CDR2 SMNVEV (reference sequence). The CDR3 sequence is 13 residues long. The chain's CDR3 is CASSGYSRTEAFF. As DNA, the CDR3 is TGTGCCAGCAGTGGGTACTCCCGCACTGAAGCTTTCTTT.

J is TRBJ2-7 and V is TRBV7-6; 8 nucleotides agree with TRBD1. The CDR3 spans 14 residues. V shed 4 bases, J shed 4 bases, and the junction held 6 bases outside the gene matches. From germline, CDR1 is SGHVS and CDR2 FNYEAQ. CDR3 nucleotides: TGTGCCAGCAGCTGGGGACAGGTGAAGTACGAGCAGTACTTC. As protein: CASSWGQVKYEQYF.

This rearrangement joins TRBV19 to TRBJ1-5, with 11 bases lining up with TRBD1. The CDR3 is 15 residues long. V trimming: 5 bases; J trimming: 5 bases; junction bases outside the gene matches: 5. Germline lookup yields CDR1 LNHDA and CDR2 SQIVND (reference sequence). Written as DNA, the CDR3 is TGTGCCAGTAGTGTCGGGACAGGGGGGGATCAGCCCCAGCATTTT. Translation gives CASSVGTGGDQPQHF. The full variable domain, rest sourced from reference TRBV19 and TRBJ1-5, is DGGITQSPKYLFRKEGQNVTLSCEQNLNHDAMYWYRQDPGQGLRLIYYSQIVNDFQKGDIAEGYSVSREKKESFPLTVTSAQKNPTAFYLCASSVGTGGDQPQHFGDGTRLSIL.

V and J are TRBV29-1 and TRBJ2-7, with no clear D. The CDR3 loop spans 13 amino acids. The germline CDR1 and CDR2 sequences are SQVTM and ANQGSEA. V was cut by 4 bases and J by 3 bases, with 13 bases left in between. As DNA, the CDR3 is TGCAGCGTTGTCGTGGTAGGAAGCTACGAGCAGTACTTC. This gives the protein CSVVVVGSYEQYF.

The rearrangement links TRBV5-1 to TRBJ2-7; TRBD1 might be the D (6 bases). The CDR3 sequence is 13 residues long. V dropped 4 bases and J dropped 0 bases, with 8 bases sitting between them. Germline V gene lookup returns CDR1 SGHRS and CDR2 YFSETQ. CDR3 amino acids: CASSRDNSYEQYF. CDR3 coding DNA: TGCGCCAGCAGCCGGGACAACTCCTACGAGCAGTACTTC.

This chain links TRBV9 with TRBJ2-5; D may be TRBD2 (6 bases). Germline assignment: CDR1 SGDLS and CDR2 YYNGEE. V was trimmed by 4 bases and J by 2 bases, leaving 15 bases between them. The CDR3 has 15 amino acids. CDR3 in amino acids: CASSQTGTPQETQYF. The CDR3 DNA follows: TGTGCCAGCAGCCAAACCGGGACTCCTCAAGAGACCCAGTACTTC.

This clone was seen only once. The rearrangement joins TRBV7-9 to TRBJ2-2, with 8 bases fitting TRBD1. This CDR3 contains 16 residues. Germline values: CDR1 SEHNR, CDR2 FQNEAQ (reference sequence). After removal of 1 base from V and 3 bases from J, the junction contained 4 bases not matched to a gene. DNA for the CDR3: TGTGCCAGCAGCTTAGTGGCAGGGGGCGACACCGGGGAGCTGTTTTTT. This gives the protein CASSLVAGGDTGELFF.

For this clone: This specimen includes other DNA sequences encoding the same CDR3. The chain links TRBV30 to TRBJ1-3; the D is unclear. Trimming left V 0 bases short and J 4 bases short, with 4 bases between. Germline lookup yields CDR1 GTSNPN and CDR2 SVGIG (reference sequence). The CDR3 loop spans 12 amino acids. CDR3 coding DNA: TGTGCCTGGAGTGTACCCGGAAACACCATATATTTT. This gives the protein CAWSVPGNTIYF.

The chain recombines TRBV28 with TRBJ2-3; D call uncertain. The CDR3 is 14 residues long. V was shortened by 7 bases and J by 0 bases, with 11 bases between the two germline ends. The germline V gene encodes CDR1 MDHEN and CDR2 SYDVKM. The CDR3 reads CASKNGISTDTQYF. CDR3 DNA sequence: TGTGCCAGCAAAAACGGAATTAGCACAGATACGCAGTATTTT.

Only one count was recorded for this clone. The chain joins TRBV25-1 to TRBJ2-7; D unclear. The CDR3 runs to 12 residues. Germline loops: CDR1 MGHDK, CDR2 SYGVNS. V dropped 0 bases and J dropped 5 bases, with 5 bases sitting between them. This chain's CDR3 is CASSEYINEQYF. In DNA form, the CDR3 reads TGTGCCAGCAGTGAATATATCAACGAGCAGTACTTC.

The V call is TRBV12-3 or TRBV12-4, the J call TRBJ1-2, with D unclear. The germline V and J ends were trimmed by 6 bases and 7 bases, with 12 bases remaining between them. The CDR3 is 12 amino acids. The CDR3 DNA reads TGTGCCAGCAGCTACTCCGGCGCTGGCTACACCTTC. Encoded protein: CASSYSGAGYTF.

The chain employs TRBV27 and TRBJ1-5, with TRBD1 matching 7 bases. The CDR3 contains 14 residues. Per germline, CDR1 MNHEY and CDR2 SMNVEV (reference sequence). V was clipped by 6 bases and J by 4 bases; unmatched bases: 6. The CDR3 DNA sequence: TGTGCCAGCAGGTCGACAGGGTTGAATCAGCCCCAGCATTTT. Its protein is CASRSTGLNQPQHF.

The chain combines TRBV19 with TRBJ1-1; no clear D gene. Trimming stripped 3 bases from V and 6 bases from J, with 8 bases between. Germline values: CDR1 LNHDA, CDR2 SQIVND (reference sequence). There are 12 residues in the CDR3. As DNA, the CDR3 is TGTGCCAGTAGTATGTTGAAGGCTGAAGCTTTCTTT. This codes for CASSMLKAEAFF.

V is TRBV3-1 (or the pseudogene TRBV3-2) and J is TRBJ2-2, with unresolved D. The CDR3 extends over 15 amino acids. Trimming cost V 6 bases and J 3 bases, with 14 bases left between them. The germline V gene encodes CDR1 LGHDT and CDR2 YNNKEL (reference sequence). This CDR3 is CASRQTTLDTGELFF. The CDR3 nucleotides are TGTGCCAGCAGACAAACCACCCTCGACACCGGGGAGCTGTTTTTT.

This clone came up once. This chain joins TRBV25-1 and TRBJ2-2; D is perhaps TRBD1 (6 bases). CDR3 length: 14 amino acids. Germline CDR1 is MGHDK and CDR2 is SYGVNS. This CDR3 is CATARPGATGELFF. The CDR3 DNA reads as TGTGCTACTGCGAGGCCAGGGGCCACCGGGGAGCTGTTTTTT.